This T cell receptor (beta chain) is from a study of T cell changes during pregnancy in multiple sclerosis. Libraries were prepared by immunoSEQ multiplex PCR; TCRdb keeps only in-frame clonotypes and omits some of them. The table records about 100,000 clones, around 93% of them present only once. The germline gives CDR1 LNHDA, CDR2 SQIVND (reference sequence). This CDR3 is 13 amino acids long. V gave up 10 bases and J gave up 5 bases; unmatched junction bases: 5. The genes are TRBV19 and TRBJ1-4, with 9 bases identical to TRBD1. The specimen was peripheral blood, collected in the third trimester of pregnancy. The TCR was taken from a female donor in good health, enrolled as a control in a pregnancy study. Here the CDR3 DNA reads TGTGCCATAAAGGGACAGGGAAATGAAAAACTGTTTTTT. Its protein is CAIKGQGNEKLFF.